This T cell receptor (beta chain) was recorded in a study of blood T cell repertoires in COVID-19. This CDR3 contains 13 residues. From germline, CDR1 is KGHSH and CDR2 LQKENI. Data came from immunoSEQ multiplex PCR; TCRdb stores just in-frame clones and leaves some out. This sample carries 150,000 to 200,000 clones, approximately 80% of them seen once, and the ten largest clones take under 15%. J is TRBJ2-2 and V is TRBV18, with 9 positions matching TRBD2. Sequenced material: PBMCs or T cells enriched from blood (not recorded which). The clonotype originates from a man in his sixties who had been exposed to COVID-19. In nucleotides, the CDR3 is TGTGCGAGTAGCGGGAGGAACACCGGGGAGCTGTTTTTT. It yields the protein CASSGRNTGELFF.